This record looks at one TCR beta chain sequence and its context. As yet, its antigen is unknown. The length of the CDR3 is 15 residues. TCRdb reanalyzed the 5' RACE reads, giving one entry per CDR3 protein sequence and no DNA. This sample's clone table lists 210,000 or so distinct CDR3 sequences. This entry comes from a study of monozygotic twins with inflammatory bowel disease. Study results and caveats: IBD patients shared fewer clonotypes with others than healthy twins, especially with disease activity.

This TCR derives from a human donor with ulcerative colitis or Crohn's disease, or a healthy co-twin of an affected twin (not recorded which). Sequencing was performed on blood. The chain joins TRBV12-3 or TRBV12-4 to TRBJ1-4; the D gene TCRdb calls, TRBD1, cannot be checked with no DNA. CDR3 protein: CASSARQESLEQLFF.